These 20 T cell receptor beta chains share one sample of origin, sequenced in a study of HIV-infected patients and healthy controls. Alpha and beta constant-region primers primed reverse transcription of about 470 ng RNA. Using multiplexing indices, alpha and beta chain libraries were generated apart by chain-specific third strand synthesis. TCRdb reanalysed the 5' RACE reads using MiXCR and keeps one entry per CDR3 protein. This sample has over 15,000 distinct CDR3 sequences, with about 5% found just once. The repertoire came from unfractionated whole blood and reflected all unsorted peripheral T cells. Sequences were obtained from blood. The receptors were sampled from an adult in good health.

There are many counts of this clonotype. The J gene is TRBJ2-3, the V gene TRBV4-2, with 8 nucleotides matching TRBD2. Trimming cost V 6 bases and J 0 bases; bases outside gene matches: 11. CDR1 and CDR2 from the germline V gene are LGHNA and YNFKEQ. This CDR3 comprises 17 residues. CDR3 DNA: TGTGCCAGCAGTCGCCCGCTAGCGGGTTTTAGCACAGATACGCAGTATTTT. It is translated as CASSRPLAGFSTDTQYF.

This clonotype has ten or more counts. V gene TRBV3-1 combines with J gene TRBJ2-3; TRBD2 agrees at 8 bases. The CDR3 contains 18 residues. V was clipped by 1 base and J by 2 bases; unmatched bases: 11. Germline V CDR1 and CDR2: LGHDT, YNNKEL (reference sequence). CDR3 nucleotide sequence: TGTGCCAGCAGCCAAGCGGGGGGGGGACGCAAAGACACAGATACGCAGTATTTT. Protein product: CASSQAGGGRKDTDTQYF.

This clonotype is termed medium-sized. The genes are TRBV6-4 and TRBJ2-7, with 12 bases lining up with TRBD1. Germline-derived CDR1 and CDR2 are MRHNA and SNTAGT. Trimming at V came to 5 bases and at J to 5 bases, leaving 4 bases not matched to a gene. The CDR3 covers 14 residues. This chain's CDR3 is CASSPGQGANEQYF. The CDR3 nucleotides are TGTGCCAGCAGTCCGGGACAGGGGGCAAACGAGCAGTACTTC.

The chain is built from TRBV12-3 or TRBV12-4 and TRBJ1-1, with D unresolved. The CDR3 spans 13 residues. Trimming stripped 5 bases from V and 6 bases from J, with 13 bases between. CDR3 DNA sequence: TGTGCCAGCAGTAGAGCCAGGACGGCTGAAGCTTTCTTT. Translating gives CASSRARTAEAFF.

This clonotype is categorized as medium-sized (0.01 to 0.1%). V is TRBV12-3 or TRBV12-4 and J is TRBJ1-4; TRBD1 agrees at 8 bases. This CDR3 is built from 14 residues. The trim removed 8 bases at V and 8 bases at J, leaving 10 bases unmatched. In DNA form, the CDR3 reads TGTGCCAGCGGGGAGACAGGGGTTGGGGAAAAACTGTTTTTT. Its translation is CASGETGVGEKLFF.

This clonotype came up many times. V usage is TRBV18 and J usage is TRBJ2-3, with D maybe TRBD1 (5 bases). This CDR3 region has 15 residues. The V gene lost 3 bases and the J gene lost 6 bases, with 16 bases spanning the gap. Germline CDR1 is KGHSH and CDR2 is LQKENI. As DNA, the CDR3 is TGTGCCAGCTCACCGGCCAGGGCCAACTTGGATACGCAGTATTTT. Its translation: CASSPARANLDTQYF.

By share, this clonotype ranks as medium-sized. The rearrangement joins TRBV10-2 to TRBJ2-5; 15 bases align to TRBD2. This CDR3 has 19 residues. Germline V CDR1 and CDR2: WSHSY, SAAADI. V shed 6 bases and J 1 base; nucleotides not matched to a gene: 12. The CDR3 loop is CASRSGTSGGFPSQETQYF. CDR3 nucleotide sequence: TGCGCCAGCAGAAGCGGGACTAGCGGGGGGTTCCCTTCCCAAGAGACCCAGTACTTC.

This clonotype was seen at least ten times. The chain has TRBV2 and TRBJ2-7, with a weak D call TRBD1 (5 bases). The CDR3 has 11 amino acids. V lost 8 bases and J 4 bases, leaving 9 bases between the germline ends. Germline V lookup: CDR1 SNHLY, CDR2 FYNNEI. CDR3 sequence (DNA): TGTGCCAGCGCAGGGTTGTACGAGCAGTACTTC. Translated: CASAGLYEQYF.

The table lists this clonotype with many counts. This chain links TRBV29-1 with TRBJ2-7; 11 bases line up with TRBD2. Germline CDR1 reads SQVTM; CDR2 reads ANQGSEA. V trimming: 0 bases; J trimming: 4 bases; junction bases outside the gene matches: 2. There are 14 residues in the CDR3. The CDR3 DNA reads as TGCAGCGTTGAAGAGCTAGCGGGGGGTTACGAGCAGTACTTC. It translates to CSVEELAGGYEQYF.

CDR3 sequence reads: CATSRDAGLLAKNIQYF. As DNA, the CDR3 is TGTGCCACCAGCAGAGATGCGGGGTTATTAGCCAAAAACATTCAGTACTTC. The chain joins TRBV15 to TRBJ2-4; a weak D match, TRBD2 (6 bases). Trimming pared 0 bases from V and 0 bases from J, leaving 12 bases between. This CDR3 has 17 residues. Germline assignment: CDR1 LNHNV and CDR2 YYDKDF (reference sequence).

This clonotype was found many times. The chain is built from TRBV6-6 and TRBJ2-1; D may be TRBD1 (5 bases). Germline CDR1 MNHNY, CDR2 SVGAGI (reference sequence). Trimming left V 4 bases short and J 10 bases short, with 14 bases between. CDR3 size: 13 residues. The CDR3 protein is CASSLTQGTEQFF. The CDR3 nucleotides are TGTGCCAGCAGTTTAACCCAGGGTACCGAGCAGTTCTTC.

There are many counts of this clonotype. The chain links TRBV5-1 to TRBJ2-5; D not certain. CDR1 is SGHRS and CDR2 is YFSETQ in the germline V gene. This CDR3 has 12 residues. The V end lost 0 bases, the J end lost 4 bases, and 4 bases lay between the germline ends. The CDR3 DNA is TGCGCCAGCAGCTTGGACCCAGAGACCCAGTACTTC. It yields the protein CASSLDPETQYF.

This clonotype is medium-sized (0.01 to 0.1%). The chain is built from TRBV9 and TRBJ1-5; D call uncertain. The CDR3 length is 14 residues. The V gene's germline CDR1 is SGDLS and CDR2 YYNGEE. Deletions cut 0 bases from V and 4 bases from J, with 8 bases between. For the CDR3, the DNA is TGTGCCAGCAGCGTAGACGCCGGTAATCAGCCCCAGCATTTT. Translation gives CASSVDAGNQPQHF. The whole variable domain, remainder taken from reference TRBV9 and TRBJ1-5, is DSGVTQTPKHLITATGQRVTLRCSPRSGDLSVYWYQQSLDQGLQFLIQYYNGEERAKGNILERFSAQQFPDLHSELNLSSLELGDSALYFCASSVDAGNQPQHFGDGTRLSIL.

This clonotype was counted at least ten times. J is TRBJ2-7 and V is TRBV18; 7 bases are a match to TRBD1. The CDR3 runs to 14 residues. V shed 1 base, J shed 0 bases, and the junction held 0 bases outside the gene matches. Germline values: CDR1 KGHSH, CDR2 LQKENI. The CDR3, as DNA: TGTGCCAGCTCACCACAGGGGGCCTCCTACGAGCAGTACTTC. Amino acids: CASSPQGASYEQYF.

The V call is TRBV7-2, the J call TRBJ2-5; TRBD2 might be the D (6 bases). The CDR3 consists of 16 residues. Germline lookup yields CDR1 SGHTA and CDR2 FQGNSA. V lost 0 bases to trimming and J lost 0 bases, with 11 bases between them. CDR3 amino acids: CASSLAGGAYQETQYF. CDR3 in DNA: TGTGCCAGCAGCTTAGCGGGCGGGGCCTACCAAGAGACCCAGTACTTC.

Judged by abundance, this clonotype is medium-sized (0.01 to 0.1%). The chain combines TRBV3-1 with TRBJ1-1, with 8 bases that match TRBD1. The V segment lost 7 bases and the J segment 5 bases; nucleotides outside the gene matches: 9. Germline assignment: CDR1 LGHDT and CDR2 YNNKEL (reference sequence). The length of the CDR3 is 14 residues. The CDR3 is CASNLWDRPTEAFF. The CDR3 DNA is TGTGCCAGCAACCTGTGGGACAGGCCAACTGAAGCTTTCTTT.

This clonotype was seen ten or more times. The genes are TRBV5-1 and TRBJ1-1; no definite D call. The CDR3 consists of 11 residues. The germline V and J ends were trimmed by 4 bases and 2 bases, with 3 bases remaining between them. The germline V gene encodes CDR1 SGHRS and CDR2 YFSETQ. The chain's CDR3 is CASSHNTEAFF. CDR3 nucleotides: TGCGCCAGCAGCCACAACACTGAAGCTTTCTTT.

This clonotype showed up many times. The chain employs TRBV5-6 and TRBJ2-7, with 10 bases lining up with TRBD2. CDR3 size: 16 residues. J was trimmed by 0 bases and V by 1 base; bases with no gene match: 4. Per the germline V gene, CDR1 is SGHDT and CDR2 is YYEEEE. The CDR3 DNA follows: TGTGCCAGCAGCTTGTTAGCGGGGGGAAACTCCTACGAGCAGTACTTC. Protein: CASSLLAGGNSYEQYF.

The J gene is TRBJ2-3, the V gene TRBV7-2; 8 bases line up with TRBD2. This CDR3 has 16 amino acids. CDR1 is SGHTA and CDR2 is FQGNSA in the germline V gene. The V and J ends lost 1 base and 5 bases, in that order; junction bases with no gene match: 8. The CDR3 DNA sequence: TGTGCCAGCAGCTTAGAGGGACTAGTCAGGGGAGATACGCAGTATTTT. Its protein product is CASSLEGLVRGDTQYF. Complete variable domain (other parts from reference TRBV7-2 and TRBJ2-3): GAGVSQSPSNKVTEKGKDVELRCDPISGHTALYWYRQSLGQGLEFLIYFQGNSAPDKSGLPSDRFSAERTGGSVSTLTIQRTQQEDSAVYLCASSLEGLVRGDTQYFGPGTRLTVL.

This clonotype was seen many times. The chain combines TRBV12-3 or TRBV12-4 with TRBJ1-6; D is undetermined. V lost 6 bases, J lost 7 bases, and 13 bases lay in between. The CDR3 consists of 14 residues. For the CDR3, the DNA is TGTGCCAGCAGGACGGAGACAACCAATTCACCCCTCCACTTT. Its translation: CASRTETTNSPLHF.